The T cell receptor beta chain described here comes from a study of T cell responses to AZD1222 COVID-19 vaccine (dated by TCRdb to the early 2020s). Regarding the study in general: TCR sequencing covered about 230 trial participants: some 210 given two doses of AZD1222 and around 26 given two doses of MenACWY control vaccine. Trial participants were enrolled by age into 18-55, 56-69 and 70-plus year subgroups, with roughly 160, 29 and 62 TCR-sequenced participants respectively.

Comment on this clone: Its antigen has not been determined. No base quality values were provided; no much bigger clone lies one nucleotide off.

The label giving this sample's time point can be read as: about 28 days (+/-7) after the second vaccine dose. The treatment or condition label on this specimen signifies: meningococcal conjugate vaccine given as trial control. The vaccinee samples were drawn from two UK trials, COV001 and COV002, one of which was a single-blind randomized controlled phase 2/3 trial testing AZD1222 (ChAdOx1 nCoV-19) in healthy adults. For TCRbeta chain sequencing, PBMC samples from trial participants were taken at day 0 and at day 28 after the second dose. The CDR3 regions of human TCRbeta chains were analyzed by immunosequencing. Processing in the source paper ran as follows. TCRs in the repertoires were matched against a reference library of SARS-CoV-2-specific TCRs that had been generated with the MIRA antigen-specificity platform. Breadth was defined as the fraction of unique TCRs that were SARS-CoV-2-associated. Depth was defined as the fraction of total T cells that were SARS-CoV-2-associated. Using the MIRA data, each spike-specific TCR was mapped to the spike region that the TCR reacts to and placed in a CD4 or CD8 class. Log10-transformed breadth and depth values were compared by one-way ANOVA with Sidak's multiple comparisons tests. TCRdb mirrors the immuneACCESS table, restricted to in-frame sequences. Some clones are absent from its copies; in checked studies, under half trace to an unresolved V gene, and the reason for the others is unknown. That table is the source of V, J and clone size, and D and trimming were worked out from the DNA. For this sample there are approximately 200,000 clones; around 94% appear just once. The ten largest clones take up 1.5% to 2% of the sample.

Findings and caveats that apply to the study as a whole: Nearly half of unique spike-specific TCRs reportedly recognized epitopes outside regions mutated in the B.1.351 and B.1.1.7 variants. Because no day 14 peak-response samples were available, the repertoires could be characterized only after the peak T cell response. Conclusions about previously exposed vaccinees were limited because only a handful of AZD1222 recipients were SARS-CoV-2 seropositive at baseline. Participants were mostly white British and included more females than males, and it was suggested by the authors that clonal diversity may have been underestimated. Vaccine-associated CD4 TCRs spanned the whole spike protein, with dominant responses in regions 160-218 and 743-854. In the small 56-69-year group, the increase in depth fell short of significance, most likely because of low power. A significant rise in spike-specific TCR breadth and depth was observed after two AZD1222 doses relative to day 0 and relative to MenACWY recipients.

The TCR sequence derives from an adult who received the MenACWY meningococcal vaccine as a control. This specimen consisted of peripheral blood, obtained 28 days after the second dose of the MenACWY control vaccine.

The DNA sequence follows: TGTGCCAGCAGTTTTGGGTTCGGGACCGCCGGTGGCTACACCTTC. The encoded protein is CASSFGFGTAGGYTF. The chain is assembled from TRBV28 and TRBJ1-2; a tentative D call is TRBD1 (5 bases match). V loses 3 bases, J loses 7 bases, and the germline ends lie 18 bases apart. CDR1 MDHEN and CDR2 SYDVKM were looked up in the germline V gene. Measured from the cysteine to the phenylalanine, the CDR3 is 15 residues long. Kept here is only the CDR3 DNA, which spans 45 bases and is read in frame from base 1.